This T cell receptor beta chain was observed in a study of T cell changes during pregnancy in multiple sclerosis (dated by TCRdb to about 2019). Describing the broader study: The study looked at changes in the T cell repertoire across pregnancy in women with multiple sclerosis.

Including the terminal cysteine and phenylalanine, the CDR3 comprises 14 residues. Only the CDR3 portion is preserved as DNA: 42 bases, with reading frame beginning at the first base. The germline V gene sets CDR1 to SGHRS and CDR2 to YFSETQ. V drops 0 bases and J drops 0 bases, leaving 7 bases in between. As regards this clone: Which antigen it targets is not known. No base-level quality is on record; no much larger clone is a single base apart.

Library construction relied on the immunoSEQ multiplex PCR assay. TCRdb limited this immuneACCESS table to in-frame rearrangements with V and J called. A share of clones is missing; checked studies link under half to unresolved V genes, and the rest is unexplained. Here the sample has 45,000 to 55,000 clones; about 90% occur a single time. Roughly 2% of the sample comes from the top ten. The source is a female donor with multiple sclerosis, enrolled in a pregnancy study. The source material was peripheral blood, sampled in the first trimester of pregnancy. The rearrangement joined TRBV5-1 to TRBJ2-7, and possibly TRBD2, on 5 matching bases. Here is the DNA: TGCGCCAGCAGCTTGGACGGACTCTCCTACGAGCAGTACTTC. It codes for CASSLDGLSYEQYF.